Each of the 16 T cell receptor beta chains below was sequenced from the same sample in a study of blood T cell repertoires in COVID-19. The method was immunoSEQ multiplex PCR; TCRdb's version includes in-frame clones alone and lacks a portion of them. In the table there are 60,000 to 65,000 clones, roughly three quarters of which are singletons. Sequenced input: peripheral blood. The receptors were sampled from a man in his 60s with COVID-19, enrolled during active disease.

The CDR3 coding sequence is TGCGCCGGCCAACTAACTAGCGGGGGGCACAATGAGCAGTTCTTC. It yields the protein CAGQLTSGGHNEQFF. The genes are TRBV10-2 and TRBJ2-1; 12 bases map to TRBD2. This CDR3 spans 15 amino acids. V gave up 11 bases and J gave up 5 bases; unmatched junction bases: 10. Germline V lookup: CDR1 WSHSY, CDR2 SAAADI.

The V gene is TRBV28, the J gene TRBJ2-2, with D possibly matching TRBD1 (6 bases). CDR1 MDHEN and CDR2 SYDVKM come from the germline V gene. This CDR3 is 15 amino acids long. The V and J ends lost 5 bases and 6 bases respectively, with 16 bases between them. This CDR3 is CASSPSGWGPGELFF. The CDR3 DNA reads TGTGCCAGCAGTCCGTCTGGTTGGGGGCCCGGGGAGCTGTTTTTT.

The rearrangement links TRBV30 to TRBJ1-6, with D tentatively TRBD1 (5 bases). Between the trimmed V and J ends, which lost 4 bases and 9 bases, there was a span of 13 bases. Germline V gives CDR1 GTSNPN, CDR2 SVGIG (reference sequence). This CDR3 is 13 amino acids long. The CDR3 coding sequence is TGTGCCTGGACCGCGTGGGGCTTTTCACCCCTCCACTTT. Encoded protein: CAWTAWGFSPLHF.

The chain combines TRBV7-2 with TRBJ1-2; D might be TRBD1 (6 bases). V gave up 1 base and J gave up 4 bases, with 13 bases separating them. Per the germline V gene, CDR1 is SGHTA and CDR2 is FQGNSA. CDR3 length: 15 amino acids. The CDR3 spells CASSLEQGESYGYTF. Here the CDR3 DNA reads TGTGCCAGCAGCTTAGAACAGGGCGAGAGCTATGGCTACACCTTC.

This clone was counted ten times or more. The V call is TRBV27, the J call TRBJ2-1; D unresolved. V lost 7 bases and J 3 bases, leaving 7 bases between the germline ends. Germline V gives CDR1 MNHEY, CDR2 SMNVEV (reference sequence). The length of the CDR3 is 12 residues. The CDR3: CASTSDYNEQFF. In nucleotides, the CDR3 is TGTGCCAGCACATCAGACTACAATGAGCAGTTCTTC.

This chain connects TRBV30 to TRBJ1-1; 7 bases fit TRBD1. V gave up 5 bases and J gave up 10 bases; unmatched junction bases: 7. CDR3 length equals 11 residues. From germline, CDR1 is GTSNPN and CDR2 SVGIG (reference sequence). CDR3 sequence: CAWGSQGGAFF. The CDR3 coding sequence is TGTGCCTGGGGATCCCAGGGGGGAGCTTTCTTT. Complete variable domain (other parts from reference TRBV30 and TRBJ1-1): SQTIHQWPATLVQPVGSPLSLECTVEGTSNPNLYWYRQAAGRGLQLLFYSVGIGQISSEVPQNLSASRPQDRQFILSSKKLLLSDSGFYLCAWGSQGGAFFGQGTRLTVV.

This clone was observed a single time. The rearrangement uses TRBV2 and TRBJ2-3; D might be TRBD1 (5 bases). Trimming took off 7 bases at V and 4 bases at J, with 18 bases between the two ends. CDR1 and CDR2 from the germline V gene are SNHLY and FYNNEI. The CDR3 spans 15 residues. CDR3 coding DNA: TGTGCCAGCAAAGAAGTAGTAGGGGTGGCAGATACGCAGTATTTT. Translated, it gives CASKEVVGVADTQYF. The full variable domain, its missing parts supplied by reference TRBV2 and TRBJ2-3, is EPEVTQTPSHQVTQMGQEVILRCVPISNHLYFYWYRQILGQKVEFLVSFYNNEISEKSEIFDDQFSVERPDGSNFTLKIRSTKLEDSAMYFCASKEVVGVADTQYFGPGTRLTVL.

This rearrangement joins TRBV16 to TRBJ2-1, with a tentative D call TRBD2 (7 bases). The germline V gene encodes CDR1 KGHSY and CDR2 FQNENV. The CDR3 is 16 residues long. The V end lost 2 bases, the J end lost 4 bases, and 15 bases lay between the germline ends. The CDR3 loop reads CASSQLGGGSYNEQFF. CDR3 DNA sequence: TGTGCCAGCAGCCAACTGGGGGGGGGCTCGTACAATGAGCAGTTCTTC. Using reference TRBV16 and TRBJ2-1 for the parts outside the CDR3, the full variable domain is GEEVAQTPKHLVRGEGQKAKLYCAPIKGHSYVFWYQQVLKNEFKFLISFQNENVFDETGMPKERFSAKCLPNSPCSLEIQATKLEDSAVYFCASSQLGGGSYNEQFFGPGTRLTVL.

The rearrangement uses TRBV9 and TRBJ2-3; the D gene is possibly TRBD2 (7 bases). Between the trimmed V and J ends, which lost 2 bases and 4 bases, there was a span of 20 bases. Germline V gene sequence: CDR1 SGDLS, CDR2 YYNGEE. The CDR3 extends over 17 amino acids. CDR3 loop: CASSVTLAAGAADTQYF. Written as DNA, the CDR3 is TGTGCCAGCAGCGTGACATTAGCGGCGGGGGCTGCAGATACGCAGTATTTT.

The rearrangement uses TRBV7-7 and TRBJ2-2; 9 nucleotides align to TRBD2. V gave up 0 bases and J gave up 5 bases; unmatched junction bases: 4. CDR1 is SSHAT, CDR2 FNYEAQ, per germline (reference sequence). This CDR3 region has 16 residues. The CDR3 nucleotides read TGTGCCAGCAGCTTAGCGGCGGGGGGGGCGACCGGGGAGCTGTTTTTT. Translating it yields CASSLAAGGATGELFF.

The genes are TRBV7-9 and TRBJ2-5, with 8 bases fitting TRBD1. The CDR3 extends over 15 amino acids. V shed 3 bases, J shed 5 bases, and the junction held 8 bases outside the gene matches. Per germline, CDR1 SEHNR and CDR2 FQNEAQ (reference sequence). The CDR3: CASSFWTGMRETQYF. The CDR3 DNA reads TGTGCCAGCAGCTTCTGGACAGGGATGCGGGAGACCCAGTACTTC.

The chain employs TRBV11-2 and TRBJ2-3; D perhaps matches TRBD1 (6 bases). Germline V gene sequence: CDR1 SGHAT, CDR2 FQNNGV. Trimming cost V 5 bases and J 0 bases, with 9 bases left between them. This CDR3 has 14 residues. CDR3 DNA sequence: TGTGCCAGCAGCCACAGGGCTAGCACAGATACGCAGTATTTT. Protein product: CASSHRASTDTQYF.

V and J are TRBV2 and TRBJ1-5; D not resolved. Deletions cut 3 bases from V and 4 bases from J, with 10 bases between. Looked up from germline, CDR1 is SNHLY and CDR2 is FYNNEI. This CDR3 spans 14 amino acids. The CDR3 protein is CASSDKTINQPQHF. Here the CDR3 DNA reads TGTGCCAGCAGTGATAAGACAATAAATCAGCCCCAGCATTTT.

This chain joins TRBV29-1 and TRBJ2-7; a possible D gene is TRBD2 (5 bases). The germline V gene has CDR1 SQVTM and CDR2 ANQGSEA. This CDR3 comprises 13 residues. Trimming took off 4 bases at V and 2 bases at J, with 12 bases between the two ends. CDR3 coding DNA: TGCAGCGTTGGAGGGCTGTCCACCTACGAGCAGTACTTC. It encodes CSVGGLSTYEQYF.

This chain links TRBV2 with TRBJ2-5, with D tentatively TRBD1 (5 bases). Germline CDR1 and CDR2: SNHLY and FYNNEI. Trimming shortened V by 10 bases and J by 1 base, and 13 bases separated the two germline ends. The length of the CDR3 is 13 residues. The CDR3 DNA follows: TGTGCCAACTCACAGGCTCCCCAAGAGACCCAGTACTTC. Amino acids: CANSQAPQETQYF.

This clone was seen once. The chain joins TRBV19 to TRBJ2-2, with 12 bases lining up with TRBD2. The CDR3 is 20 residues long. CDR1 and CDR2 (germline): LNHDA, SQIVND (reference sequence). The junction had 11 bases not matched to a gene; V was cut back by 3 bases and J by 0 bases. The CDR3 region has the DNA TGTGCCAGTAGTATCAGGACAGGGGGACTAGCGGGTTCGAACACCGGGGAGCTGTTTTTT. This sequence encodes CASSIRTGGLAGSNTGELFF.